Listed here are 22 T cell receptor beta chains from one sample, sequenced in a study of identical twins. TCRdb re-called the 5' RACE reads with MiXCR, one entry per CDR3 protein. The sample holds 600,000 to 700,000 distinct CDR3 sequences, 21% seen once. This same sample was also part of a study on T cells expressing NK-cell markers.

Sequences were obtained from PBMCs. These receptors were collected from a woman between 18 and 29 years old in good health.

The chain is built from TRBV9 and TRBJ2-5, with TRBD1 matching over 7 bases. CDR3 size: 16 residues. V shed 0 bases, J shed 2 bases, and the junction held 7 bases outside the gene matches. CDR1 is SGDLS, CDR2 YYNGEE, per germline. CDR3 nucleotides: TGTGCCAGCAGCGTAGGGGGTCGGACAGGACAAGAGACCCAGTACTTC. Translated: CASSVGGRTGQETQYF.

The sample holds many counts of this clonotype. V gene TRBV5-1 combines with J gene TRBJ1-5; D remains ambiguous. This CDR3 is 13 amino acids long. Germline CDR1 and CDR2: SGHRS and YFSETQ. The V end was cut by 4 bases, the J end by 6 bases, with 11 bases between. The DNA for the CDR3 is TGCGCCAGCAGCGTCATTCCGGGTCAGCCCCAGCATTTT. Translated: CASSVIPGQPQHF.

There are many counts of this clonotype. V and J are TRBV29-1 and TRBJ2-1; 8 nucleotides line up with TRBD2. The CDR3 has 11 residues. In germline, CDR1 is SQVTM, CDR2 ANQGSEA. V was pared by 7 bases and J by 10 bases, with 6 bases of the junction left unmatched. CDR3 DNA: TGCAGCGGTCTACTAGCGGAGGAGCAGTTCTTC. Amino acid sequence: CSGLLAEEQFF.

At least ten counts were recorded for this clonotype. The J gene is TRBJ1-2, the V gene TRBV12-3 or TRBV12-4, with 7 bases that match TRBD1. The CDR3 has 13 residues. The ends lost 3 bases at V and 4 bases at J; junction bases unmatched: 2. CDR3 bases: TGTGCCAGCAGTTTGGGACAGACCTATGGCTACACCTTC. Protein sequence: CASSLGQTYGYTF.

The rearrangement links TRBV6-5 to TRBJ1-2; D gene ambiguous. V lost 2 bases and J lost 4, with 14 bases in between. Germline V gene data show CDR1 as MNHEY and CDR2 as SVGAGI. This CDR3 is built from 15 residues. CDR3 sequence (DNA): TGTGCCAGCAGTTACCGTCCGGTAGGGATCTATGGCTACACCTTC. Amino acids: CASSYRPVGIYGYTF.

This clonotype was seen a handful of times. The limits of the CDR3 on the DNA are not certain, so only TCRdb's listed CDR3 is given. V usage is TRBV20-1 and J usage is TRBJ2-1. The CDR3 is 13 residues long, ends included. Germline CDR1 and CDR2: DFQATT and SNEGSKA (reference sequence). This CDR3 reads CSAHLHQRNEQFF.

The chain couples TRBV12-3 or TRBV12-4 to TRBJ2-2, with 10 bases identical to TRBD1. The CDR3 totals 14 residues. The trim removed 5 bases at V and 7 bases at J, leaving 4 bases unmatched. CDR3 bases: TGTGCCAGCAGTAGACAGGGGGCAGGCGGGGAGCTGTTTTTT. As protein: CASSRQGAGGELFF.

This clonotype was detected ten times or more. The rearrangement uses TRBV10-3 and TRBJ2-1; D perhaps matches TRBD2 (5 bases). The CDR3 spans 11 residues. Per the germline V gene, CDR1 is ENHRY and CDR2 is SYGVKD. The V and J ends lost 4 bases and 7 bases respectively, with 5 bases between them. In nucleotides, the CDR3 is TGTGCCATCAGTGCGGGGAATGAGCAGTTCTTC. Amino acid sequence: CAISAGNEQFF.

This clonotype was seen a handful of times. V and J are TRBV5-1 and TRBJ1-1, with D perhaps matching TRBD1 (6 bases). This CDR3 is built from 17 residues. V lost 0 bases, J lost 4 bases, and 19 bases lay in between. Germline CDR1 reads SGHRS; CDR2 reads YFSETQ. CDR3 bases: TGCGCCAGCAGCTTGGTGGGGGGCACAGCAGTGGGCACTGAAGCTTTCTTT. Amino acids: CASSLVGGTAVGTEAFF.

This clonotype showed up just a few times. This chain joins TRBV9 and TRBJ2-2; TRBD2 matches 8 bases. Per germline, CDR1 SGDLS and CDR2 YYNGEE. The CDR3 sequence is 17 residues long. After removal of 4 bases from V and 7 bases from J, the junction contained 15 bases not matched to a gene. DNA of the CDR3: TGTGCCAGCAGCTTGCGGGGGGACACCCGCTTCGTCGGGGAGCTGTTTTTT. Its translation: CASSLRGDTRFVGELFF.

V usage is TRBV6-1 and J usage is TRBJ1-5; 7 bases fit TRBD1. The junction had 11 bases not matched to a gene; V was cut back by 8 bases and J by 7 bases. The CDR3 length is 14 residues. Germline values: CDR1 MNHNS, CDR2 SASEGT. CDR3 in DNA: TGTGCCAGCGGTAAAGGACAGGCGGACCAGCCCCAGCATTTT. Its protein product is CASGKGQADQPQHF.

The J gene is TRBJ2-6, the V gene TRBV29-1; D call uncertain. The CDR3 contains 14 residues. Germline CDR1 reads SQVTM; CDR2 reads ANQGSEA. Trimming shortened V by 4 bases and J by 1 base, and 8 bases separated the two germline ends. CDR3 DNA sequence: TGCAGCGTTGCCCACGGGTCTGGGGCCAACGTCCTGACTTTC. Its translation is CSVAHGSGANVLTF.

Many counts were recorded for this clonotype. The gene calls are TRBV12-3 or TRBV12-4 and TRBJ2-1; D may match TRBD1 or TRBD2 (5 bases each). The CDR3 sequence is 13 residues long. V was trimmed by 6 bases and J by 10 bases, leaving 16 bases between them. Here the CDR3 reads CASRDTGNREQFF. In DNA form, the CDR3 reads TGTGCCAGCAGGGACACCGGGAATAGGGAGCAGTTCTTC.

V gene TRBV7-9 combines with J gene TRBJ2-7; 7 bases line up with TRBD1. This CDR3 region has 14 residues. V gave up 8 bases and J gave up 0 bases; unmatched junction bases: 7. Per germline, CDR1 SEHNR and CDR2 FQNEAQ (reference sequence). In nucleotides, the CDR3 is TGTGCCAGCCAACCGGGACAGAGCTCCTACGAGCAGTACTTC. Its protein product is CASQPGQSSYEQYF.

This sequence joins TRBV14 and TRBJ2-1; D remains ambiguous. The V gene lost 4 bases and the J gene lost 5 bases, with 15 bases spanning the gap. The germline V gene encodes CDR1 SGHDN and CDR2 FVKESK. This CDR3 spans 15 amino acids. CDR3 sequence (DNA): TGTGCCAGCAGCCGACTCGCAAGGAATCACAATGAGCAGTTCTTC. Translation gives CASSRLARNHNEQFF.

CDR3 DNA sequence: TGTGCCAGCATACAGCCCCAGCATTTT. Translating gives CASIQPQHF. The chain combines TRBV5-6 with TRBJ1-5; D gene uncertain. Germline V gene lookup returns CDR1 SGHDT and CDR2 YYEEEE. V lost 6 bases, J lost 7 bases, and 2 bases lay in between. The CDR3 totals 9 residues.

This clonotype showed up just a few times. The genes are TRBV20-1 and TRBJ2-1; the D gene is possibly TRBD1 (5 bases). The CDR3 has 14 amino acids. Germline lookup yields CDR1 DFQATT and CDR2 SNEGSKA (reference sequence). V dropped 3 bases and J dropped 4 bases, with 13 bases sitting between them. The CDR3 loop reads CSASLAGWYNEQFF. For the CDR3, the DNA is TGCAGTGCTAGTTTGGCAGGGTGGTACAATGAGCAGTTCTTC.

The chain links TRBV6-1 to TRBJ2-7, with D unclear. Germline CDR1 is MNHNS and CDR2 is SASEGT. This CDR3 has 13 amino acids. With 4 bases removed from V and 1 base from J, the gap between germline ends came to 8 bases. CDR3 nucleotide sequence: TGTGCCAGCAGTGTACGAGCTTCCTACGAGCAGTACTTC. As protein: CASSVRASYEQYF.

This clonotype was found many times. The gene calls are TRBV29-1 and TRBJ2-7, with no clear D. The germline V and J ends were trimmed by 3 bases and 1 base, with 7 bases remaining between them. CDR3 length: 12 amino acids. CDR1 is SQVTM, CDR2 ANQGSEA, per germline. The CDR3 is CSVESDSYEQYF. Here the CDR3 DNA reads TGCAGCGTTGAGTCCGATTCCTACGAGCAGTACTTC.

This clonotype was detected a few times. The genes are TRBV12-3 or TRBV12-4 and TRBJ2-7; D is uncertain. V gave up 5 bases and J gave up 2 bases, with 7 bases separating them. The CDR3 runs to 12 residues. Here the CDR3 DNA reads TGTGCCAGCAGTGTCTGGACCTACGAGCAGTACTTC. Its protein is CASSVWTYEQYF.

This clonotype was detected many times. The chain employs TRBV5-1 and TRBJ2-2, with D perhaps matching TRBD1 (6 bases). The germline V and J ends were trimmed by 4 bases and 0 bases, with 10 bases remaining between them. CDR3 length: 15 amino acids. Per germline, CDR1 SGHRS and CDR2 YFSETQ. The DNA of the CDR3 is TGCGCCAGCAGCCTGGGACATCCGAACACCGGGGAGCTGTTTTTT. This sequence encodes CASSLGHPNTGELFF. The entire variable domain, with the rest obtained from reference TRBV5-1 and TRBJ2-2, is as follows: KAGVTQTPRYLIKTRGQQVTLSCSPISGHRSVSWYQQTPGQGLQFLFEYFSETQRNKGNFPGRFSGRQFSNSRSEMNVSTLELGDSALYLCASSLGHPNTGELFFGEGSRLTVL.

The chain uses TRBV11-3 and TRBJ2-3; no clear D gene. The germline V gene has CDR1 SGHNT and CDR2 YENEEA. Trimming took off 5 bases at V and 3 bases at J, with 15 bases between the two ends. CDR3 length: 15 amino acids. The CDR3 region is CASSREKGLTDTQYF. The CDR3 DNA follows: TGTGCCAGCAGCCGAGAAAAGGGATTGACAGATACGCAGTATTTT.